This T cell receptor (beta chain) was captured in a study of graft-versus-host responses after intestinal transplantation. The overall study: Grafts that recipients had were multivisceral, liver-intestinal, or isolated intestinal transplants. Recipients uniformly received anti-thymocyte globulin induction, followed by tacrolimus and steroids for about 3 years.

General observations from the study: Among recipient marrow samples, GvH clones were found; some appeared first in ileum or blood.

Profiling relied on immunoSEQ multiplex PCR, and the TCRdb table lists in-frame clones only, not all of them. The sample consists of tens of thousands of clones, 85% to 95% of them appearing once. On this clone itself: Its specificity is unknown.

V lost 4 bases and J lost 9, with 21 bases in between. The CDR3 contains 15 residues. The TCR was taken from a human patient who received an intestinal transplant, so some T cells may come from the graft donor. The sequences come from PBMCs, collected roughly 51 weeks after intestinal transplant. The gene calls are TRBV23-1 and TRBJ1-1; no firm D call. TRBV23-1 is designated an ORF whose function remains uncertain. The CDR3 reads CASSPLSYTPLKAFF. CDR3 DNA sequence: TGCGCCAGCAGTCCCCTTTCTTATACGCCCTTGAAAGCTTTCTTT.